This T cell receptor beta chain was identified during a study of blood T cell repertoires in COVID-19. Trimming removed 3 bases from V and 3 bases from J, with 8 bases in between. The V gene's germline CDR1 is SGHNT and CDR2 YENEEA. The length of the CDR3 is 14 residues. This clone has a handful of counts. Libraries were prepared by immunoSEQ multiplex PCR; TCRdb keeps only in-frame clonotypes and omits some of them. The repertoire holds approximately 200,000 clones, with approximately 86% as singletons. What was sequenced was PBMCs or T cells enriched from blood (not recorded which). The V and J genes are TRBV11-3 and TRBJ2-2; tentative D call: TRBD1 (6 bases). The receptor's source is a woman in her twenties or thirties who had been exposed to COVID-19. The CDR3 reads CASSLRTDTGELFF. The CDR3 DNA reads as TGTGCCAGCAGCTTGAGGACAGACACCGGGGAGCTGTTTTTT.